This TCR beta chain comes out of a study of blood T cell repertoires in COVID-19. Germline V gene lookup returns CDR1 SGHNT and CDR2 YENEEA. V lost 3 bases and J lost 6, with 12 bases in between. CDR3 length: 13 amino acids. TCRdb's table, derived via immunoSEQ multiplex PCR, lists solely in-frame clones and lacks some. The repertoire includes about 250,000 clones, approximately 78% of them detected once, and about 5% sits in the top ten. Material: PBMCs or T cells enriched from blood (not recorded which). This sequence was found in a man in his forties who had been exposed to COVID-19. V is TRBV11-3 and J is TRBJ2-7; tentatively, D is TRBD2 (6 bases). CDR3 nucleotide sequence: TGTGCCAGCAGCTTTCAGGGAGGCGTCGAGCAGTACTTC. Its protein is CASSFQGGVEQYF.